This TCR beta chain originates from a study of vaccination effects on CD4 cells after COVID-19. Study in general: Samples were taken post-vaccine, and their median timing was 72 days after the second dose. General study results and limits: There was only 1 of 255 vaccine-induced clones in healthy vaccinees that cross-reacted with common cold coronaviruses.

Sequenced by immunoSEQ multiplex PCR; TCRdb stores in-frame clones only, minus some. The top ten hold around 1.3% of the sample, which has tens of thousands of clones, 55% to 85% seen once. As to this clone: The antigen remains undetermined.

Trimming removed 5 bases at V and 3 bases at J, with 11 bases between. CDR1 and CDR2 (germline): MRHNA, SNTAGT. The CDR3 has 14 residues. Peptide-pool stimulation followed by sequencing identified expanded antigen-specific CD4+ clonotypes in the ViraFEST assay. Upon completion of approximately ten days in culture, CD4+ T cells were isolated. Participants got two doses of BNT162b2 or mRNA-1273 vaccine. Vaccine recipients lacked prior SARS-CoV-2 infection and had negative nucleocapsid antibodies. This chain joins TRBV6-4 and TRBJ1-5; D gene ambiguous. The source of this sequence is a human donor who received a COVID-19 vaccine. The sample consisted of CD4+ T cells from PBMCs cultured with HCoV-229E spike peptides, taken after COVID-19 vaccination. The CDR3 bases are TGTGCCAGCAGTCCACAAGGCTACAATCAGCCCCAGCATTTT. This sequence encodes CASSPQGYNQPQHF.